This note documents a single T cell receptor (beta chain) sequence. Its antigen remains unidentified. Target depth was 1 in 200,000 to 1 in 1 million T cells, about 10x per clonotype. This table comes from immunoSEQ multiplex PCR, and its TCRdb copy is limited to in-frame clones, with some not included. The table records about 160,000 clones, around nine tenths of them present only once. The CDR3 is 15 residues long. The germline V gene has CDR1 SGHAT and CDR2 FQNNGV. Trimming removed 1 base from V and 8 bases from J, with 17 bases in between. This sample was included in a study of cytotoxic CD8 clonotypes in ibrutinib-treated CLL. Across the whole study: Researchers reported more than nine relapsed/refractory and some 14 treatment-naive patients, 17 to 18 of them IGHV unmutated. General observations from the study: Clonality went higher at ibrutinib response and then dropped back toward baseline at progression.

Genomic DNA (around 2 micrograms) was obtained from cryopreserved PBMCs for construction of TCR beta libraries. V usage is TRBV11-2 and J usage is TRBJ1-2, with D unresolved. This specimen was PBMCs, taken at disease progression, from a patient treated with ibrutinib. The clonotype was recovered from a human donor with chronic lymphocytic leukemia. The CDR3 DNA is TGTGCCAGCAGCTTAGCCACCTCGGCGTCGAGCGGCTACACCTTC. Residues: CASSLATSASSGYTF.